This passage covers 30 T cell receptor beta chains from one sample sequenced in a study of blood T cell repertoires in COVID-19. This table comes from immunoSEQ multiplex PCR, and its TCRdb copy is limited to in-frame clones, with some not included. This table has about 240,000 clones, approximately 90% appearing once. Material for sequencing was PBMCs or T cells enriched from blood (not recorded which). These receptors were taken from a woman in her thirties who had recovered from COVID-19.

The chain employs TRBV28 and TRBJ2-3, with 14 positions matching TRBD2. The CDR3 contains 19 residues. V lost 2 bases and J lost 2; bases outside the gene matches: 9. The germline CDR1 and CDR2 sequences are MDHEN and SYDVKM. CDR3 sequence reads: CASSLPGLAGGLNTDTQYF. For the CDR3, the DNA is TGTGCCAGCAGTTTACCCGGACTAGCGGGAGGACTTAACACAGATACGCAGTATTTT.

This rearrangement joins TRBV30 to TRBJ2-7; a possible D gene is TRBD1 (6 bases). Germline loops: CDR1 GTSNPN, CDR2 SVGIG (reference sequence). The CDR3 is 15 residues long. The V end was cut by 0 bases, the J end by 5 bases, with 17 bases between. In nucleotides, the CDR3 is TGTGCCTGGAGTGTACCGCAGGGGATTTTCCACGAGCAGTACTTC. Translation gives CAWSVPQGIFHEQYF.

The V gene is TRBV30, the J gene TRBJ1-4; D remains unclear. V shed 1 base and J shed 7 bases, with 16 bases lying between them. The CDR3 is 15 residues long. Germline V gene lookup returns CDR1 GTSNPN and CDR2 SVGIG (reference sequence). As DNA, the CDR3 is TGTGCCTGGAGTGCGTCACTGGGTGGCGGTGAAAAACTGTTTTTT. Translating it yields CAWSASLGGGEKLFF.

V and J are TRBV28 and TRBJ2-2; the D is unclear. Looked up from germline, CDR1 is MDHEN and CDR2 is SYDVKM. V lost 0 bases and J lost 2, with 4 bases in between. The CDR3 is made up of 14 amino acids. CDR3 nucleotides: TGTGCCAGCAGTTTATGGGCAAACACCGGGGAGCTGTTTTTT. It is translated as CASSLWANTGELFF.

The gene calls are TRBV5-1 and TRBJ2-5; TRBD1 matches 7 bases. From germline, CDR1 is SGHRS and CDR2 YFSETQ. V lost 6 bases to trimming and J lost 4 bases; unmatched junction nucleotides: 9. CDR3 length equals 14 residues. The CDR3 region is CASTRGGERETQYF. CDR3 nucleotide sequence: TGCGCCAGCACGAGAGGGGGCGAGAGAGAGACCCAGTACTTC.

CDR3 residues: CASSGLLRGTEAFF. In DNA, the CDR3 is TGTGCCAGCAGTGGCCTCCTCAGGGGCACTGAAGCTTTCTTT. V and J are TRBV25-1 and TRBJ1-1; a weak D match, TRBD1 (6 bases). Per germline, CDR1 MGHDK and CDR2 SYGVNS. This CDR3 has 14 amino acids. With 4 bases removed from V and 4 bases from J, the gap between germline ends came to 13 bases.

The chain is built from TRBV7-9 and TRBJ1-1; 12 positions match TRBD1. The CDR3 runs 17 residues. V was clipped by 5 bases and J by 4 bases; unmatched bases: 11. Germline CDR1 and CDR2: SEHNR and FQNEAQ (reference sequence). The CDR3 protein is CASSPGSGQGASTEAFF. DNA for the CDR3: TGTGCCAGCAGCCCTGGTTCGGGACAGGGGGCCAGCACTGAAGCTTTCTTT. Complete variable domain (other parts from reference TRBV7-9 and TRBJ1-1): DTGVSQNPRHKITKRGQNVTFRCDPISEHNRLYWYRQTLGQGPEFLTYFQNEAQLEKSRLLSDRFSAERPKGSFSTLEIQRTEQGDSAMYLCASSPGSGQGASTEAFFGQGTRLTVV.

For this clone: Distinct nucleotide sequences in the sample also encode this CDR3. The chain recombines TRBV18 with TRBJ1-2; no firm D call. CDR1 is KGHSH, CDR2 LQKENI, per germline. The CDR3 has 13 residues. V lost 3 bases and J lost 4, with 9 bases in between. The CDR3 nucleotides read TGTGCCAGCTCACCGGGTAGCGGCTATGGCTACACCTTC. It is translated as CASSPGSGYGYTF.

The CDR3 bases are TGTGCCAGCAGCGGGACAAGGAGAAGGAGCTCCTACAATGAGCAGTTCTTC. It encodes CASSGTRRRSSYNEQFF. The V call is TRBV28, the J call TRBJ2-1; maybe TRBD1 (6 bases). V dropped 6 bases and J dropped 0 bases, with 18 bases sitting between them. Germline-derived CDR1 and CDR2 are MDHEN and SYDVKM. This CDR3 contains 17 residues. Full variable domain (remainder filled in from reference TRBV28 and TRBJ2-1): DVKVTQSSRYLVKRTGEKVFLECVQDMDHENMFWYRQDPGLGLRLIYFSYDVKMKEKGDIPEGYSVSREKKERFSLILESASTNQTSMYLCASSGTRRRSSYNEQFFGPGTRLTVL.

The V call is TRBV7-2, the J call TRBJ2-2, with D hard to call. From germline, CDR1 is SGHTA and CDR2 FQGNSA. Trimming removed 5 bases at V and 4 bases at J, with 5 bases between. This CDR3 spans 12 amino acids. The CDR3, as DNA: TGTGCCAGCAGCCTATCCACCGGGGAGCTGTTTTTT. Protein sequence: CASSLSTGELFF.

The chain combines TRBV24-1 with TRBJ2-1; 7 nucleotides agree with TRBD2. This CDR3 is 15 amino acids long. Trimming took 4 bases from V and 9 from J; bases not matched to a gene: 11. Germline loops: CDR1 KGHDR, CDR2 SFDVKD. CDR3 sequence (DNA): TGTGCCACCAGTGAACCGGGACTACCATCAGGTGAGCAGTTCTTC. Translation gives CATSEPGLPSGEQFF.

The rearrangement uses TRBV11-2 and TRBJ1-1; possible D gene TRBD1, 6 bases. Germline loops: CDR1 SGHAT, CDR2 FQNNGV. This CDR3 comprises 11 residues. V was pared by 11 bases and J by 6 bases, with 13 bases between. The CDR3 is CASTGRPEAFF. For the CDR3, the DNA is TGTGCCTCAACAGGGCGACCTGAAGCTTTCTTT.

A note on this clone: The same CDR3 can be traced to other DNA sequences in this sample. The V call is TRBV19, the J call TRBJ1-5; no firm D call. Germline CDR1 LNHDA, CDR2 SQIVND (reference sequence). This CDR3 region has 13 residues. The V and J ends lost 3 bases and 7 bases respectively, with 10 bases between them. The CDR3 DNA is TGTGCCAGTAGTATCGGCAGAGGGCAGCCCCAGCATTTT. Encoded protein: CASSIGRGQPQHF.

The chain recombines TRBV27 with TRBJ1-1; no firm D call. The CDR3 is 13 amino acids. Germline V lookup: CDR1 MNHEY, CDR2 SMNVEV (reference sequence). V was clipped by 2 bases and J by 8 bases, with 12 bases between them. CDR3: CASSLERPGEAFF. CDR3 nucleotide sequence: TGTGCCAGCAGTTTAGAACGGCCGGGAGAAGCTTTCTTT.

V gene TRBV27 combines with J gene TRBJ1-2; 9 bases are a match to TRBD1. The germline V gene has CDR1 MNHEY and CDR2 SMNVEV (reference sequence). The CDR3 is 15 amino acids. V shed 5 bases and J 8 bases; nucleotides not matched to a gene: 12. CDR3 in amino acids: CASSISGTGRPGYTF. CDR3 coding DNA: TGTGCCAGCAGTATCTCCGGGACAGGGAGACCCGGCTACACCTTC.

The chain couples TRBV11-2 to TRBJ1-2, with D perhaps TRBD1 (6 bases). Trimming shortened V by 6 bases and J by 7 bases, and 12 bases separated the two germline ends. The CDR3 is made up of 12 amino acids. From germline, CDR1 is SGHAT and CDR2 FQNNGV. In DNA, the CDR3 is TGTGCCAGCAGAACAGGGTGGCGTGGCTACACCTTC. Translated, it gives CASRTGWRGYTF. Full variable domain (rest looked up from reference TRBV11-2 and TRBJ1-2): EAGVAQSPRYKIIEKRQSVAFWCNPISGHATLYWYQQILGQGPKLLIQFQNNGVVDDSQLPKDRFSAERLKGVDSTLKIQPAKLEDSAVYLCASRTGWRGYTFGSGTRLTVV.

This chain uses TRBV24-1 with TRBJ2-2, with 7 bases aligning to TRBD2. CDR3 length equals 16 residues. Losses at the gene ends were 7 bases for V and 2 bases for J; bases not matched to a gene: 9. Germline V CDR1 and CDR2: KGHDR, SFDVKD. The CDR3 DNA reads TGTGCCACCAGGGAGTCGGGGGGTCCTAACACCGGGGAGCTGTTTTTT. Protein sequence: CATRESGGPNTGELFF.

The rearrangement joins TRBV4-3 to TRBJ2-7; D gene ambiguous. The V end lost 0 bases, the J end lost 0 bases, and 15 bases lay between the germline ends. CDR1 LGHNA and CDR2 YSLEER come from the germline V gene. This CDR3 comprises 17 residues. CDR3 in DNA: TGCGCCAGCAGCCAAGATGGTGCAGGTCCAAGCTCCTACGAGCAGTACTTC. It is translated as CASSQDGAGPSSYEQYF.

This clone was observed once. This chain uses TRBV4-2 with TRBJ2-1; D not certain. CDR1 is LGHNA and CDR2 is YNFKEQ in the germline V gene. The V end lost 0 bases, the J end lost 8 bases, and 11 bases lay between the germline ends. The CDR3 has 14 residues. The CDR3, as DNA: TGTGCCAGCAGCCAAGAGGTCTTCCGGGATGAGCAGTTCTTC. This translates into CASSQEVFRDEQFF.

This sequence joins TRBV7-3 and TRBJ1-1, with a weak D call TRBD1 (5 bases). CDR3 length equals 13 residues. The V end lost 6 bases, the J end lost 0 bases, and 8 bases lay between the germline ends. The V gene's germline CDR1 is SGHTA and CDR2 FQGTGA. The CDR3 nucleotides read TGTGCCAGCAGGACAGATTTGAACACTGAAGCTTTCTTT. This sequence encodes CASRTDLNTEAFF.

The genes are TRBV5-1 and TRBJ2-2; 9 nucleotides match TRBD1. Per germline, CDR1 SGHRS and CDR2 YFSETQ. The CDR3 contains 16 residues. The junction had 9 bases not matched to a gene; V was cut back by 3 bases and J by 6 bases. This chain's CDR3 is CASSSPDRGGSGELFF. CDR3 coding DNA: TGCGCCAGCAGCTCCCCGGACAGGGGTGGATCCGGGGAGCTGTTTTTT.

V gene TRBV30 combines with J gene TRBJ1-5; 7 positions agree with TRBD1. Trimming at V came to 1 base and at J to 2 bases, leaving 2 bases not matched to a gene. The CDR3 length is 14 residues. Germline assignment: CDR1 GTSNPN and CDR2 SVGIG (reference sequence). The CDR3 bases are TGTGCCTGGAGTGGGGGGACAGGCAATCAGCCCCAGCATTTT. Amino acid sequence: CAWSGGTGNQPQHF.

The chain recombines TRBV11-2 with TRBJ1-3, with TRBD1 matching 7 bases. Germline V gene lookup returns CDR1 SGHAT and CDR2 FQNNGV. CDR3 size: 16 residues. V lost 4 bases and J lost 0; bases outside the gene matches: 6. The chain's CDR3 is CASSWHRGISGNTIYF. The CDR3 DNA reads TGTGCCAGCAGCTGGCACAGGGGTATCTCTGGAAACACCATATATTTT.

V is TRBV30 and J is TRBJ2-3; 16 bases line up with TRBD2. After removal of 2 bases from V and 4 bases from J, the junction contained 9 bases not matched to a gene. Germline V lookup: CDR1 GTSNPN, CDR2 SVGIG (reference sequence). The CDR3 runs 18 residues. The CDR3 loop is CAWSLGLAGGPRADTQYF. The CDR3 bases are TGTGCCTGGAGTTTGGGACTAGCGGGAGGGCCTAGGGCAGATACGCAGTATTTT.

The gene calls are TRBV12-3 or TRBV12-4 and TRBJ2-5, with TRBD2 as a possible D gene (6 bases). Trimming removed 2 bases at V and 4 bases at J, with 8 bases between. The CDR3 is 13 amino acids. CDR3 sequence: CASSLRAGETQYF. CDR3 nucleotides: TGTGCCAGCAGTTTAAGAGCGGGAGAGACCCAGTACTTC.

This clone occurred once. The gene calls are TRBV28 and TRBJ2-7; no reliable D call. The germline V gene encodes CDR1 MDHEN and CDR2 SYDVKM. Trimming took 3 bases from V and 4 from J, leaving 13 bases between them. This CDR3 spans 14 amino acids. The CDR3 region has the DNA TGTGCCAGCAGTTTTAGCATTAGACTTTACGAGCAGTACTTC. Encoded protein: CASSFSIRLYEQYF. The whole variable domain, filled in from reference TRBV28 and TRBJ2-7, reads DVKVTQSSRYLVKRTGEKVFLECVQDMDHENMFWYRQDPGLGLRLIYFSYDVKMKEKGDIPEGYSVSREKKERFSLILESASTNQTSMYLCASSFSIRLYEQYFGPGTRLTVT.

The genes are TRBV14 and TRBJ1-1; 7 nucleotides align to TRBD1. This CDR3 region has 16 residues. CDR1 is SGHDN, CDR2 FVKESK, per germline. J gave up 1 base and V 8 bases, and 13 bases lay outside the gene matches. CDR3 sequence: CASLKWGQNSNTEAFF. For the CDR3, the DNA is TGTGCCAGCCTAAAATGGGGACAGAACTCGAACACTGAAGCTTTCTTT.

This clone was counted only a few times. The J gene is TRBJ1-5, the V gene TRBV19; perhaps TRBD1 as D (5 bases). Germline CDR1 is LNHDA and CDR2 is SQIVND (reference sequence). The CDR3 runs 15 residues. Trimming cost V 1 base and J 3 bases, with 10 bases left between them. This CDR3 is CASSIVGVANQPQHF. CDR3 nucleotide sequence: TGTGCCAGTAGTATAGTAGGGGTTGCCAATCAGCCCCAGCATTTT.

This clone came up a few times. This chain connects TRBV4-2 to TRBJ2-4; 11 nucleotides agree with TRBD1. CDR3 length: 16 residues. Trimming cost V 1 base and J 6 bases; bases outside gene matches: 5. Per germline, CDR1 LGHNA and CDR2 YNFKEQ. The CDR3 DNA reads TGTGCCAGCAGCCAAGTTTGGGACAGGGGGGTAAACATTCAGTACTTC. Its translation: CASSQVWDRGVNIQYF.

This chain links TRBV27 with TRBJ1-4; TRBD1 agrees at 8 bases. This CDR3 is 15 amino acids long. Unmatched junction bases numbered 4, after V lost 5 bases and J lost 2 bases. CDR1 is MNHEY, CDR2 SMNVEV, per germline (reference sequence). CDR3 bases: TGTGCCAGCAGTAGGCGGACAGGGACTAATGAAAAACTGTTTTTT. Translated, it gives CASSRRTGTNEKLFF.